What follows are 13 T cell receptor beta chains derived from one specimen sequenced in a study of cytomegalovirus exposure and HLA in healthy donors. The PCR had 60 Vbeta and 13 Jbeta primers. Here immunoSEQ multiplex PCR was the method, and the copy in TCRdb shows in-frame clones only, minus some. The sample has approximately 120,000 clones, around 85% seen once. The source material was PBMCs. These receptors were obtained from a woman younger than 45 in good health and CMV-seropositive.

This chain connects TRBV6-1 to TRBJ1-5, with unresolved D. The V gene's germline CDR1 is MNHNS and CDR2 SASEGT. Trimming shortened V by 4 bases and J by 7 bases, and 11 bases separated the two germline ends. The CDR3 covers 13 residues. In DNA, the CDR3 is TGTGCCAGCAGTGTCCGGAGGGAGCAGCCCCAGCATTTT. Translated, it gives CASSVRREQPQHF.

The chain combines TRBV28 with TRBJ2-7, with a tentative D call TRBD1 (6 bases). Germline V lookup: CDR1 MDHEN, CDR2 SYDVKM. The ends were cut back, 3 bases at V and 3 bases at J, with 18 bases in the middle. This CDR3 is 16 amino acids long. CDR3 loop: CASSLQGSGSDYEQYF. CDR3 in DNA: TGTGCCAGCAGTTTGCAGGGGAGTGGGAGCGACTACGAGCAGTACTTC.

The gene calls are TRBV7-6 and TRBJ2-6, with 7 bases fitting TRBD1. The CDR3 has 16 amino acids. The germline gives CDR1 SGHVS, CDR2 FNYEAQ. V gave up 5 bases and J gave up 2 bases; unmatched junction bases: 6. Written as DNA, the CDR3 is TGTGCCAGCAGCCCGAACAGGGGTGCTGGGGCCAACGTCCTGACTTTC. It yields the protein CASSPNRGAGANVLTF.

The V and J genes are TRBV27 and TRBJ1-5, with D perhaps TRBD1 (6 bases). The CDR3 is 15 residues long. Germline-derived CDR1 and CDR2 are MNHEY and SMNVEV (reference sequence). The V end lost 6 bases, the J end lost 0 bases, and 12 bases lay between the germline ends. In nucleotides, the CDR3 is TGTGCCAGCAGCAGGGGACCTTATAGCAATCAGCCCCAGCATTTT. Protein product: CASSRGPYSNQPQHF.

This chain links TRBV11-2 with TRBJ1-4; D uncertain. Trimming pared 5 bases from V and 0 bases from J, leaving 10 bases between. The CDR3 loop spans 15 amino acids. CDR1 and CDR2 from the germline V gene are SGHAT and FQNNGV. CDR3 DNA: TGTGCCAGCAGCCAGACACTGGCAACTAATGAAAAACTGTTTTTT. Its translation: CASSQTLATNEKLFF.

The chain carries TRBV7-6 and TRBJ2-5, with 12 nucleotides matching TRBD1. This CDR3 comprises 14 residues. Per the germline V gene, CDR1 is SGHVS and CDR2 is FNYEAQ. V shed 5 bases and J 5 bases; nucleotides not matched to a gene: 3. CDR3 nucleotides: TGTGCCAGCAGCGGGACAGGGGGCACGGAGACCCAGTACTTC. It encodes CASSGTGGTETQYF.

This chain links TRBV4-2 with TRBJ2-3, with TRBD2 matching over 8 bases. Germline V gene data show CDR1 as LGHNA and CDR2 as YNFKEQ. Losses at the gene ends were 4 bases for V and 0 bases for J; bases not matched to a gene: 21. CDR3 size: 21 residues. CDR3 bases: TGTGCCAGCAGCCGCGCGACCTTAGCGGGAATACCTTCCTCTAGCACAGATACGCAGTATTTT. Translated, it gives CASSRATLAGIPSSSTDTQYF.

The J gene is TRBJ2-7, the V gene TRBV5-4; 7 bases map to TRBD1. The CDR3 runs 14 residues. Per germline, CDR1 SGHNT and CDR2 YYREEE (reference sequence). The ends lost 4 bases at V and 0 bases at J; junction bases unmatched: 4. The CDR3 sequence is CASSPGTASYEQYF. The CDR3, as DNA: TGTGCCAGCAGCCCCGGGACAGCCTCCTACGAGCAGTACTTC.

The chain joins TRBV10-3 to TRBJ2-3, with D possibly matching TRBD1 (6 bases). Germline CDR1 ENHRY, CDR2 SYGVKD. The CDR3 runs to 14 residues. V gave up 6 bases and J gave up 3 bases, with 13 bases separating them. The CDR3 is CAISGRGETDTQYF. CDR3 nucleotides: TGTGCCATCAGCGGCAGGGGCGAGACAGATACGCAGTATTTT.

This rearrangement joins TRBV7-3 to TRBJ1-2; tentatively, D is TRBD1 (6 bases). CDR1 and CDR2 (germline): SGHTA, FQGTGA. The CDR3 extends over 13 amino acids. Trimming took 4 bases from V and 6 from J, leaving 12 bases between them. The CDR3 nucleotides read TGTGCCAGCAGCTCCCAGGGGAAGGATGGCTACACCTTC. Its translation: CASSSQGKDGYTF.

This clone was seen only once. This sequence joins TRBV19 and TRBJ2-2, with TRBD2 matching 7 bases. Germline-derived CDR1 and CDR2 are LNHDA and SQIVND (reference sequence). The CDR3 has 16 amino acids. After removal of 1 base from V and 4 bases from J, the junction contained 6 bases not matched to a gene. This CDR3 reads CASSIGAGRFTGELFF. The CDR3 coding sequence is TGTGCCAGTAGTATAGGGGCCGGGAGGTTCACCGGGGAGCTGTTTTTT.

This chain connects TRBV19 to TRBJ2-7; 9 nucleotides match TRBD1. J lost 3 bases, V lost 6 bases, and 6 bases had no gene match. This CDR3 is built from 14 residues. Germline-derived CDR1 and CDR2 are LNHDA and SQIVND (reference sequence). The CDR3 sequence: CASSWTGVSYEQYF. In nucleotides, the CDR3 is TGTGCCAGTAGCTGGACAGGGGTAAGCTACGAGCAGTACTTC.

As concerns this clone: Germline and junction disagree at one end, which may indicate a read error. This chain joins TRBV7-9 and TRBJ1-2; a weak D match, TRBD1 (6 bases). Germline lookup yields CDR1 SEHNR and CDR2 FQNEAQ (reference sequence). This CDR3 has 12 amino acids. In DNA form, the CDR3 reads TGTTCCAGCACCTTTCCCGGGACATCTTACACCTTC. This gives the protein CSSTFPGTSYTF.